This T cell receptor beta chain was recorded in a study of cytomegalovirus exposure and HLA in healthy donors. Study-wide results and limits: According to an earlier analysis, most TCR beta V segments yielded productive rearrangements about 90% or about 30% of the time.

The study ran its PCR with 60 Vbeta and 13 Jbeta primers. In the authors' methods: Unique TCR beta chains totaled some 78 million in a later count, with roughly 11 million of them shared. Sequenced by immunoSEQ multiplex PCR; TCRdb stores in-frame clones only, minus some. The DNA was the basis for D and trimming; V, J and clone size are from that table. The sample carries roughly 160,000 clones, about 75% recorded once. CDR1 and CDR2 from the germline V gene are MNHEY and SVGAGI. The CDR3 covers 16 residues. On this clone itself: The antigen is unknown. The germline gene is not matched at one end of the junction; a read error may be the cause.

This chain uses TRBV6-5 with TRBJ1-3; D is possibly TRBD1 (6 bases). The source material was PBMCs. The TCR was taken from a man aged 50-59 years in good health and CMV-seropositive. The CDR3 DNA follows: TGTGCCAGCAGTTACTCGTTGGCAGGGGCTGGAAACGCCATATATTTT. It is translated as CASSYSLAGAGNAIYF.